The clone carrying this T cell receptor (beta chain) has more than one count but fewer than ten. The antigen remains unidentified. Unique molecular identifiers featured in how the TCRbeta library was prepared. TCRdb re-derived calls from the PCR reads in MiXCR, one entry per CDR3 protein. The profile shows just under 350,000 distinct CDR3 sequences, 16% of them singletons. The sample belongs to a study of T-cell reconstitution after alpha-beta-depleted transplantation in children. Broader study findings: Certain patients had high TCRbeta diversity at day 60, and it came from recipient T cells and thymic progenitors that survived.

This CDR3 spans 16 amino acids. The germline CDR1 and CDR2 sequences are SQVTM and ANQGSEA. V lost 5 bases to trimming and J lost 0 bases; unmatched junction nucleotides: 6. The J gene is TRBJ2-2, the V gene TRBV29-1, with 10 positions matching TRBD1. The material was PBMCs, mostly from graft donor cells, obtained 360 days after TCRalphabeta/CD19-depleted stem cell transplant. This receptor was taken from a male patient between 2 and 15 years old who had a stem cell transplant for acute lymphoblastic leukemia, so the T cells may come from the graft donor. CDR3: CSVRPGTGANTGELFF. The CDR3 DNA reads TGCAGCGTTCGTCCCGGGACAGGGGCGAACACCGGGGAGCTGTTTTTT.